This T cell receptor beta chain was retrieved from a study of CD8+CD57+ T cells in acquired aplastic anemia. Study details: CD4+ and CD8+ cells, once sorted, gave DNA averaging roughly 3 ug.

The TCR beta profiling, which covered VDJ combination and CDR3 sequence, was carried out using genomic DNA as the template. TCRdb ran MiXCR on the reads and lists one entry per CDR3 protein. The sample holds about 190,000 distinct CDR3 sequences, 48% seen once. CDR3 length: 14 residues. The germline gives CDR1 MRHNA, CDR2 SNTAGT. V lost 6 bases to trimming and J lost 7 bases, with 18 bases between them. This clonotype came up many times. Its antigen is still unknown. Whole-study results and caveats: A significant difference in CD8+ Simpson's diversity between patients and controls was not found. Almost 30 shared CD8+ CDR3s appeared highly expressed within patients' immunodominant clones.

By flow cytometry, patients selected for sequencing had shown an expansion of CD8+CD57+ cells. Among the patients, all had severe acquired aplastic anemia. This receptor was obtained from a human donor with aplastic anemia. The rearrangement uses TRBV6-4 and TRBJ1-2, with a tentative D call TRBD1 (6 bases). Material for sequencing was sorted CD4+, CD8+, or CD8+CD57+ T cells (not recorded which) from PBMCs. The CDR3 nucleotides are TGTGCCAGCAGAGATCGGACAGCCTCGGGTGGCTACACCTTC. It specifies CASRDRTASGGYTF.